The T cell receptor (beta chain) under discussion was sequenced for a study of blood T cell repertoires in COVID-19. About the study: Samples of COVID-19 (acute and convalescent) were obtained from the United States, Italy and Spain.

Germline V gene sequence: CDR1 SNHLY, CDR2 FYNNEI. The V end was cut by 6 bases, the J end by 4 bases, with 15 bases between. The CDR3 has 14 residues. Individuals aged about 18 to 89 years were recruited from fewer than 25 US areas. Participant-reported clinical history was the basis for cohort assignment. Cohort 3 recovery required two negative PCRs, clearance, or symptom resolution. Produced via immunoSEQ multiplex PCR; TCRdb's table is partial and in-frame only. The data hold about 480,000 clones, with more than 85% observed a single time. The TCR sequence derives from a woman in her sixties who had recovered from COVID-19. Sequenced: PBMCs or T cells enriched from blood (not recorded which). The chain uses TRBV2 and TRBJ1-1; D call uncertain. CDR3 sequence reads: CASSREDRSTEAFF. The CDR3 nucleotides are TGTGCCAGCAGCCGGGAGGATAGGAGCACTGAAGCTTTCTTT.